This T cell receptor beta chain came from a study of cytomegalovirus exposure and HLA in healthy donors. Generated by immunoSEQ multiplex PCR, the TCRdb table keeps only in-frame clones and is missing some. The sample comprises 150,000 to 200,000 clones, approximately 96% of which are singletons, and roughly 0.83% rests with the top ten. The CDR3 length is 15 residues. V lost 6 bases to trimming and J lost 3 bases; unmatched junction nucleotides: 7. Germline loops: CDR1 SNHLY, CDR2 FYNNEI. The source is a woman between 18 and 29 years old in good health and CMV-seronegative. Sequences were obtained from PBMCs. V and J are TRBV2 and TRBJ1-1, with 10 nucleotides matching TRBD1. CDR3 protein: CASRRQGAGYTEAFF. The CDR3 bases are TGTGCCAGCAGACGACAGGGGGCAGGGTACACTGAAGCTTTCTTT.